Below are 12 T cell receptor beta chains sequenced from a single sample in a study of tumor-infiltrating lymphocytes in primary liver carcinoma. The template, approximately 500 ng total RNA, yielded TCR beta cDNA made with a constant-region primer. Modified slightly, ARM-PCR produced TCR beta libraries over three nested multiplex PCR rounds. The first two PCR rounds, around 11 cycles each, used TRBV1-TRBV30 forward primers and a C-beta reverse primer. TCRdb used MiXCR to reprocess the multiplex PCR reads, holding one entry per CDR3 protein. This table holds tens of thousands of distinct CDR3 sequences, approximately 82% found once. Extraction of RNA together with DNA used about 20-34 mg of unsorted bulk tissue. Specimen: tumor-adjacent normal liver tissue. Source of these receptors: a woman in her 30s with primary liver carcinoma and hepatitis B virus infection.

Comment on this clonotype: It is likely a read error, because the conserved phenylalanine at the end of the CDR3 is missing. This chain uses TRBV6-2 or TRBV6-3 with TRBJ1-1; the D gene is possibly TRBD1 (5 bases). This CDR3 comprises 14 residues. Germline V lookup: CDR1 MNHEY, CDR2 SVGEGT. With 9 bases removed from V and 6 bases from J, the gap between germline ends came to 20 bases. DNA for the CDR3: TGTGCCAGTAATACCACGCAGGGTTTGCCTGAAGCTTTCTAT. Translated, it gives CASNTTQGLPEAFY.

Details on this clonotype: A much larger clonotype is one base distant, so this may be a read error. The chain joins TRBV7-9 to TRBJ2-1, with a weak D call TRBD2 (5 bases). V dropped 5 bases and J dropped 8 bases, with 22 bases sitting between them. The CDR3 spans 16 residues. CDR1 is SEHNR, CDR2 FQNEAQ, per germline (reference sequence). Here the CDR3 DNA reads TGTGCCAGCAGCCTTAGAGACTCGCCCGTCGGGGATGAGCAGTTCTTC. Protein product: CASSLRDSPVGDEQFF.

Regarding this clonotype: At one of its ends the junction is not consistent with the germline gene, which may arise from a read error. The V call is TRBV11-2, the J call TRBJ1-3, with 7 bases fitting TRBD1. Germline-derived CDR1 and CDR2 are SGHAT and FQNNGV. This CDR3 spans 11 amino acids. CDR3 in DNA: TGTGACAGCAGCCCGGGGACAGTCCTATATTTT. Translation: CDSSPGTVLYF.

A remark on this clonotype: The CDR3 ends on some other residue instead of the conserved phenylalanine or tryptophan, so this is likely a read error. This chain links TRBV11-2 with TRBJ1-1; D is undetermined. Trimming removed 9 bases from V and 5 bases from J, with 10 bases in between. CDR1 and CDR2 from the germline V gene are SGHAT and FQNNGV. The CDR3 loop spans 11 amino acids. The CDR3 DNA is TGTGCCAGTAACCCTGGGACTGAAGCTTTCTCT. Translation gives CASNPGTEAFS.

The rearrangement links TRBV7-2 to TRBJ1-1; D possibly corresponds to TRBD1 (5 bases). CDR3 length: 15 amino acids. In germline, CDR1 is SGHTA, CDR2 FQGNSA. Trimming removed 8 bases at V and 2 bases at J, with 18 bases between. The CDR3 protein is CASGYGARLNTEAFF. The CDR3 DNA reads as TGTGCCAGCGGCTACGGGGCCCGCCTTAACACTGAAGCTTTCTTT.

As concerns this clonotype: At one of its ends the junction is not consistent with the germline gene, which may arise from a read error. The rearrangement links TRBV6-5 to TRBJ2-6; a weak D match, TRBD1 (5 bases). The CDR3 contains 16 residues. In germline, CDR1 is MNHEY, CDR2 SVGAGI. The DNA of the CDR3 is TGTGCCGGTAGTTACTCGATAGGGGCTGGGGCCGACGTCCTGACATTC. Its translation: CAGSYSIGAGADVLTF.

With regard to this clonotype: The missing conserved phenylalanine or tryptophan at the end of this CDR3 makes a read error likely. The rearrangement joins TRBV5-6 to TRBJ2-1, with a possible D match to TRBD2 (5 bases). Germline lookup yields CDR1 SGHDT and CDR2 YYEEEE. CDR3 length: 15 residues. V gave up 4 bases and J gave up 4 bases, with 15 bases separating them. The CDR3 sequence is CASSAAATNYNEQFL. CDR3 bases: TGTGCCAGCAGCGCTGCCGCGACTAATTACAATGAGCAGTTCCTC.

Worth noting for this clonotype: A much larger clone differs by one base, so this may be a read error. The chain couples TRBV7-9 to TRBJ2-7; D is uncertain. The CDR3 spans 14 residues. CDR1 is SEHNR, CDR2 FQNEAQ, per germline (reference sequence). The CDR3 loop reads CASSLDPFSYKQYF. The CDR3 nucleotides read TGTGCCAGCAGCTTAGACCCATTCTCCTACAAGCAGTACTTC. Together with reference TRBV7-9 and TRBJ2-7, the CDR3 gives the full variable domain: DTGVSQNPRHKITKRGQNVTFRCDPISEHNRLYWYRQTLGQGPEFLTYFQNEAQLEKSRLLSDRFSAERPKGSFSTLEIQRTEQGDSAMYLCASSLDPFSYKQYFGPGTRLTVT.

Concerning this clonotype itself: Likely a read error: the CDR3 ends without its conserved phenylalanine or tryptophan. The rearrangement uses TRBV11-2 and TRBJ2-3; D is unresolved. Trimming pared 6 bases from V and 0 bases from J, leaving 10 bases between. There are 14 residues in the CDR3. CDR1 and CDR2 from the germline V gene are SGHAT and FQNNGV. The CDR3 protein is CASRWTASTDTQYY. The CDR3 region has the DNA TGTGCCAGCAGATGGACGGCTAGCACAGATACGCAGTATTAT.

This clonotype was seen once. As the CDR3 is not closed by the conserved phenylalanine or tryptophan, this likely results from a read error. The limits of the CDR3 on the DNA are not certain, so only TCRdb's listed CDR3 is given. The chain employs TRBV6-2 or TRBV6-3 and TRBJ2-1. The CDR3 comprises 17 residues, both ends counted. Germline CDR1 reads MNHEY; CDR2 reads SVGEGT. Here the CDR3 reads CASPSTSETLSYNEQLL.

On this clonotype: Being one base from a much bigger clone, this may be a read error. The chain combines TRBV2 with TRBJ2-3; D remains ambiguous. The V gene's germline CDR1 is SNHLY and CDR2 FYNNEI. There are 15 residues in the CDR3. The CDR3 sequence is CGSSDLDIYTDTQYF. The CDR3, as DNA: TGTGGCAGCAGTGACCTCGACATTTACACAGATACGCAGTATTTT.

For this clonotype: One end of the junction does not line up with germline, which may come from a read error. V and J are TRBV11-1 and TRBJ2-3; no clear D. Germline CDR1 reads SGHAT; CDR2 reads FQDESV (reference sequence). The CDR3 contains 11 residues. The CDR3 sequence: CACRYTDTQYF. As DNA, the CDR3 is TGTGCCTGCAGGTATACAGATACGCAGTATTTT.